This T cell receptor beta chain was observed in a study of blood T cell repertoires in COVID-19 (dated by TCRdb to between 2020 and 2021). Notes on the research overall: Samples from collaborators originated in the United States, Italy and Spain and spanned both the acute and convalescent phases of COVID-19. The prospective study material was composed of cDNA or gDNA derived from T cells, B-cell-depleted T cells, or PBMCs. The samples were drawn from the first 160 participants of the ongoing ImmuneRACE study and from 1,254 subjects provided by 6 global collaborators. Sample metadata almost always included a de-identified subject ID, COVID-19 status, age in years and sex. A freely available public database, intended as a resource for researchers studying the immune response to SARS-CoV-2, is where the repertoires were released. Where available, HLA class I and class II types were taken from metadata supplied by the sample provider and were not determined by assay-based typing. Subjects who had been exposed to COVID-19, were actively infected with it, or had recovered from it provided the deeply sampled blood TCRbeta repertoires that made up the dataset. Broader findings and caveats from the paper: Clinical and demographic metadata were provided uncurated, with the amount varying by source and participant.

For this clone: Its antigen is currently not known. No base-level quality is on record; no much larger clone is a single base apart.

TCRbeta CDR3 regions were amplified from genomic DNA using the immunoSEQ Assay, a bias-controlled multiplex PCR. On the study's bioinformatics: The number of nucleated cells in each sample was estimated by amplification of reference gene primers within the assay. To quantify the absolute abundance of each unique TCRbeta CDR3 rearrangement, sequence reads were collapsed and filtered. Productive Simpson clonality was computed per sample as the square root of Simpson's diversity index over productive rearrangements. Here the immuneACCESS table is served through TCRdb, limited to in-frame sequences with V and J called. Missing clones are a known gap in these copies; in checked studies unresolved V genes cover under half, and the rest lacks a known reason. From that table come the V and J calls and clone size; the DNA was used to work out D and trimming. The sample table records around 54,000 clones; 90% of these occur just once. The ten largest clones represent about 8.6% of the sample.

V lost 3 bases and J lost 11 bases, and the count of bases not matched to a germline gene is 9. The CDR3 goes from the cysteine to the phenylalanine over 13 residues. Only the CDR3 DNA stays, 39 bases, in frame from base 1. The germline V gene gives CDR1 as SGHDN and CDR2 as FVKESK. Collaborating institutions collected whole blood in K2EDTA tubes following their own protocols. For TCRbeta analysis, collaborators shipped samples in one of three forms: frozen whole blood, isolated PBMCs, or DNA extracted from either of those sample types. Sequences were obtained from peripheral blood. The source of this sequence is a middle-aged woman with active COVID-19. The sequence joins TRBV14 to TRBJ1-1, and 7 junctional nucleotides match TRBD1. The DNA reads TGTGCCAGCAGCCAGGTGACAGGGACACAGGCTTTCTTT. It translates to CASSQVTGTQAFF.